One and the same sample provided the 7 T cell receptor beta chains below, sequenced in a study of blood T cell repertoires in COVID-19. Generated by immunoSEQ multiplex PCR, the TCRdb table keeps only in-frame clones and is missing some. The sample carries fewer than 400,000 clones, 90% recorded once. What was sequenced was peripheral blood. All receptors come from a woman younger than 45 with COVID-19, enrolled during active disease.

This clone was seen only once. This chain links TRBV5-1 with TRBJ1-1; the match to TRBD1 covers 8 bases. The CDR3 runs to 15 residues. V was clipped by 4 bases and J by 5 bases; unmatched bases: 10. In germline, CDR1 is SGHRS, CDR2 YFSETQ. CDR3 in DNA: TGCGCCAGCAGCCGAGAACAAACAGGGGGGACTGAAGCTTTCTTT. Residues: CASSREQTGGTEAFF.

This clone occurred once. This chain links TRBV18 with TRBJ1-5; unclear D gene. V lost 0 bases and J 7 bases, leaving 13 bases between the germline ends. This CDR3 region has 15 residues. Germline V gene data show CDR1 as KGHSH and CDR2 as LQKENI. The CDR3 spells CASSPPAGPKQPQHF. CDR3 bases: TGTGCCAGCTCACCACCCGCAGGTCCTAAACAGCCCCAGCATTTT.

This clone has only one observation. The chain links TRBV28 to TRBJ1-2; TRBD1 is a possible D gene (5 bases). Germline V CDR1 and CDR2: MDHEN, SYDVKM. V lost 5 bases, J lost 0 bases, and 13 bases lay in between. The CDR3 contains 15 residues. Here the CDR3 DNA reads TGTGCCAGCAGTACTGACAGCAAAGCTAACTATGGCTACACCTTC. This translates into CASSTDSKANYGYTF.

The chain links TRBV7-8 to TRBJ1-4; D perhaps matches TRBD1 (5 bases). V was trimmed by 2 bases and J by 11 bases, leaving 15 bases between them. Germline loops: CDR1 SGHVS, CDR2 FQNEAQ. CDR3 size: 14 residues. CDR3 in DNA: TGTGCCAGCAGCTTATGGGGCGGGATGGGGAAACTGTTTTTT. It translates to CASSLWGGMGKLFF. Looking up the rest from reference TRBV7-8 and TRBJ1-4 gives the full variable domain: GAGVSQSPRYKVAKRGQDVALRCDPISGHVSLFWYQQALGQGPEFLTYFQNEAQLDKSGLPSDRFFAERPEGSVSTLKIQRTQQEDSAVYLCASSLWGGMGKLFFGSGTQLSVL.

The CDR3 DNA follows: TGTGCCAGCAGTCCCACAGGGGCGAACAATGAGCAGTTCTTC. Its translation is CASSPTGANNEQFF. The chain links TRBV7-9 to TRBJ2-1; 7 bases line up with TRBD1. The CDR3 consists of 14 residues. V dropped 6 bases and J dropped 5; count of bases not matched to a gene: 7. Germline loops: CDR1 SEHNR, CDR2 FQNEAQ (reference sequence).

J is TRBJ1-1 and V is TRBV11-2; 7 bases are shared with TRBD1. This CDR3 is built from 15 residues. Per the germline V gene, CDR1 is SGHAT and CDR2 is FQNNGV. The V and J ends lost 5 bases and 7 bases, in that order; junction bases with no gene match: 13. The CDR3 region is CASSPQAGGFLEAFF. The CDR3 DNA reads as TGTGCCAGCAGCCCGCAGGCAGGGGGGTTTCTTGAAGCTTTCTTT.

The gene calls are TRBV19 and TRBJ2-1, with D tentatively TRBD2 (6 bases). V lost 5 bases and J 10 bases, leaving 27 bases between the germline ends. The CDR3 consists of 17 residues. Germline CDR1 is LNHDA and CDR2 is SQIVND (reference sequence). The CDR3 coding sequence is TGTGCCAGTAGTTCTAAGGGGAGAAGCGAGAGGAGGGAAGAGCAGTTCTTC. The encoded protein is CASSSKGRSERREEQFF.